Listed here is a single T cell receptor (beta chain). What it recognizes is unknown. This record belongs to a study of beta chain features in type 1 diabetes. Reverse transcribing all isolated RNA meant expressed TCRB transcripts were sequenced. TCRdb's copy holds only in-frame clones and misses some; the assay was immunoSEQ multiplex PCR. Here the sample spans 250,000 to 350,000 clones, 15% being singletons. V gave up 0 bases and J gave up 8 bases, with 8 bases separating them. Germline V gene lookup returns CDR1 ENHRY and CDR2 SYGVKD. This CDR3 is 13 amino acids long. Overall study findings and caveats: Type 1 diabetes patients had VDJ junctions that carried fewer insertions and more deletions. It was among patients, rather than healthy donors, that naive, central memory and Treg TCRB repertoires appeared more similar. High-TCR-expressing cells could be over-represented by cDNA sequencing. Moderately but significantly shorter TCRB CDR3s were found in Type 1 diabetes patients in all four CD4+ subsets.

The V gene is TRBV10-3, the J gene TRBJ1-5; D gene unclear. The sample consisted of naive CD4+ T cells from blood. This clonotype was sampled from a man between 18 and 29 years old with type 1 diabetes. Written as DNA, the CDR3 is TGTGCCATCAGTGAGTCGACCGGGGAGCCCCAGCATTTT. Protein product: CAISESTGEPQHF.